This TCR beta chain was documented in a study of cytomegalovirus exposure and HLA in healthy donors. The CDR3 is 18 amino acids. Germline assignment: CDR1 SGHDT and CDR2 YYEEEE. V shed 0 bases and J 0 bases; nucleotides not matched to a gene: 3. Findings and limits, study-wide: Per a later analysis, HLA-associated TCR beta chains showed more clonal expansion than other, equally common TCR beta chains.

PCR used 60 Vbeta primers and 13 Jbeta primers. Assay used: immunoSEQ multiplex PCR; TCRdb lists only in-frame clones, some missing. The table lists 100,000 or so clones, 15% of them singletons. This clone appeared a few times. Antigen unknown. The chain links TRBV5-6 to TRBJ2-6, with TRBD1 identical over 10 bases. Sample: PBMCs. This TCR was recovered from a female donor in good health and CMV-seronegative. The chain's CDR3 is CASSLETGGGSGANVLTF. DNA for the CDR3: TGTGCCAGCAGCTTGGAGACAGGGGGCGGCTCTGGGGCCAACGTCCTGACTTTC.